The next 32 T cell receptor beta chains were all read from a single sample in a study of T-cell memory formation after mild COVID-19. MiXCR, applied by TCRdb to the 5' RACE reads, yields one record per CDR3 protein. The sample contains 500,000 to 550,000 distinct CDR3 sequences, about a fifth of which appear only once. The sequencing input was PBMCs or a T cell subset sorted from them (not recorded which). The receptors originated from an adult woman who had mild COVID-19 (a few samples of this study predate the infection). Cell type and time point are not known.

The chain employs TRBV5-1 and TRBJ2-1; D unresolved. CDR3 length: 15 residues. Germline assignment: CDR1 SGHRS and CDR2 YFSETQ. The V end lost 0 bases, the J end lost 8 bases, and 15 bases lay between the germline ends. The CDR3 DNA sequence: TGCGCCAGCAGCTTGGCCAGGCCGGTCGGCGATGAGCAGTTCTTC. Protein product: CASSLARPVGDEQFF. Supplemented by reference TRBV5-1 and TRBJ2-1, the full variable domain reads KAGVTQTPRYLIKTRGQQVTLSCSPISGHRSVSWYQQTPGQGLQFLFEYFSETQRNKGNFPGRFSGRQFSNSRSEMNVSTLELGDSALYLCASSLARPVGDEQFFGPGTRLTVL.

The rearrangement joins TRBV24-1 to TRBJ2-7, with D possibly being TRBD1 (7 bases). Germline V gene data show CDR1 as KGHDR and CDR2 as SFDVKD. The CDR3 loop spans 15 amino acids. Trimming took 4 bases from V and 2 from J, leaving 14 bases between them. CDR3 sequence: CATSEGRRGAYEQYF. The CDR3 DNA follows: TGTGCCACCAGTGAAGGTCGCAGGGGGGCCTACGAGCAGTACTTC.

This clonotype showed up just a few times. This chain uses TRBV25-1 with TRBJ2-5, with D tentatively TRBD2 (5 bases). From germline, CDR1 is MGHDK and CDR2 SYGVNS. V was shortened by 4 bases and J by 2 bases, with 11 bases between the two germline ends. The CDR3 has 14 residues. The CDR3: CASSAGRVQETQYF. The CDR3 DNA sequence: TGTGCCAGCAGTGCCGGGCGGGTACAAGAGACCCAGTACTTC.

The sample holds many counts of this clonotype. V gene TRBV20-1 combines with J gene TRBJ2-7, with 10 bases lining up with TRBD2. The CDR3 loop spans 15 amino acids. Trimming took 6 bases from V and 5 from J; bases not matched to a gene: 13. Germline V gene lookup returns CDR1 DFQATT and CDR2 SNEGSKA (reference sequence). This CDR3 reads CSACHSGGADDEQYF. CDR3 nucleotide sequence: TGCAGTGCCTGCCACAGCGGGGGGGCTGACGACGAGCAGTACTTC.

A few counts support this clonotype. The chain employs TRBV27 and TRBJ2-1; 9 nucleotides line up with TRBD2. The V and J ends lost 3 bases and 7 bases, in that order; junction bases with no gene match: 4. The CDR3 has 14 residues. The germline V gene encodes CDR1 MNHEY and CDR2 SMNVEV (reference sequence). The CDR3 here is CASSLASGTNEQFF. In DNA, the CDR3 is TGTGCCAGCAGTTTGGCTAGCGGGACAAATGAGCAGTTCTTC.

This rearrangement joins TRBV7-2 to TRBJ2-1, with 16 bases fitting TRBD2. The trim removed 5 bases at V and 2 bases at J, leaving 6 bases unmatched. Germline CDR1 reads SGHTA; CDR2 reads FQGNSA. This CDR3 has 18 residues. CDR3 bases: TGTGCCAGCAGCCAGCCGGGACTAGCGGGAGGGGCCTACAATGAGCAGTTCTTC. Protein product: CASSQPGLAGGAYNEQFF.

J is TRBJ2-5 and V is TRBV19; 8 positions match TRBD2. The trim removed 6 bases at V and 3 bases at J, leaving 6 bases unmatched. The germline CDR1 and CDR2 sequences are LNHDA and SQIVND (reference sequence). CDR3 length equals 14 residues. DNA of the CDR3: TGTGCCAGTAGACATAGCGGGGCTAAAGAGACCCAGTACTTC. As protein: CASRHSGAKETQYF.

CDR3 sequence reads: CASSVPGATYEQYF. In nucleotides, the CDR3 is TGTGCCAGCAGTGTACCGGGAGCCACCTACGAGCAGTACTTC. The chain links TRBV2 to TRBJ2-7; the D gene is possibly TRBD2 (6 bases). The V and J ends lost 4 bases and 2 bases respectively, with 12 bases between them. CDR1 is SNHLY, CDR2 FYNNEI, per germline. The CDR3 is 14 amino acids.

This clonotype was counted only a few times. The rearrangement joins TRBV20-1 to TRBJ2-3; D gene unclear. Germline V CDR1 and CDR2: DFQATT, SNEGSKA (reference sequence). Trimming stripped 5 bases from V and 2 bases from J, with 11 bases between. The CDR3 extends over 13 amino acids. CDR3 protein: CSALGPTTDTQYF. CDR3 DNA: TGCAGTGCTTTGGGCCCAACCACAGATACGCAGTATTTT.

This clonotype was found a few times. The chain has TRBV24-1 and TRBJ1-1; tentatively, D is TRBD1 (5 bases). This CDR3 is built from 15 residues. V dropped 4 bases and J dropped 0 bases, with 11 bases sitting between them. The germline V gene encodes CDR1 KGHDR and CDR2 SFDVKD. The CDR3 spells CATSDRDSLNTEAFF. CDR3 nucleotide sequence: TGTGCCACCAGTGACCGTGACAGCCTGAACACTGAAGCTTTCTTT.

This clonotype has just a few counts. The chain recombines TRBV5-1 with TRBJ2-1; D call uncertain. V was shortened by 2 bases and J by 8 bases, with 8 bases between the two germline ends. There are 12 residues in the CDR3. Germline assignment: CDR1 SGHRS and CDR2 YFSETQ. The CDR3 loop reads CASSFTGDEQFF. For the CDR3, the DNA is TGCGCCAGCAGCTTCACTGGAGATGAGCAGTTCTTC.

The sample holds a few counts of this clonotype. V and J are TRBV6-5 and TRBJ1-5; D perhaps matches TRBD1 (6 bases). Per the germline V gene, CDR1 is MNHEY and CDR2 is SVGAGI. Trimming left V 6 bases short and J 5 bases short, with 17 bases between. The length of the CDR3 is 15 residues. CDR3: CASRRNRELYQPQHF. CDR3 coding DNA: TGTGCCAGCAGGCGGAACAGGGAGCTCTATCAGCCCCAGCATTTT.

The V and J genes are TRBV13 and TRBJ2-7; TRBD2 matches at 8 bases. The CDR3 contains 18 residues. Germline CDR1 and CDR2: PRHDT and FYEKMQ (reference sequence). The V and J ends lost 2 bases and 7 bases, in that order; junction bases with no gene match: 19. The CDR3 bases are TGTGCCAGCAGCTTATTTCTTACGCGGGAGGAATCACCTGGGGAGCAGTACTTC. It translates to CASSLFLTREESPGEQYF.

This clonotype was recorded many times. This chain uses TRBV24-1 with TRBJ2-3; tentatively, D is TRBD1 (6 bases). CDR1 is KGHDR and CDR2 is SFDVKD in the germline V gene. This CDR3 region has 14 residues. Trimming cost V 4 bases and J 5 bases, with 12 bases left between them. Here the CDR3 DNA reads TGTGCCACCAGTGAACAGGGAGTACGAGATACGCAGTATTTT. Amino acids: CATSEQGVRDTQYF.

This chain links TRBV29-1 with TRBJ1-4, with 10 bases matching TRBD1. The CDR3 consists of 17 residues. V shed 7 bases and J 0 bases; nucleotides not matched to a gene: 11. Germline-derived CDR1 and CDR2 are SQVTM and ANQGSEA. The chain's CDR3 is CSAWDRGEGATNEKLFF. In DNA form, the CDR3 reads TGCAGCGCCTGGGACAGGGGAGAGGGGGCAACTAATGAAAAACTGTTTTTT.

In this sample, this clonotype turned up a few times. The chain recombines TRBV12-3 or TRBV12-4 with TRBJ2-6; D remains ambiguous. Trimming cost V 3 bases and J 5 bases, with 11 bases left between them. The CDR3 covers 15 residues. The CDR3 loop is CASSFGFLRANVLTF. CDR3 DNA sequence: TGTGCCAGCAGTTTTGGATTCTTGAGGGCCAACGTCCTGACTTTC.

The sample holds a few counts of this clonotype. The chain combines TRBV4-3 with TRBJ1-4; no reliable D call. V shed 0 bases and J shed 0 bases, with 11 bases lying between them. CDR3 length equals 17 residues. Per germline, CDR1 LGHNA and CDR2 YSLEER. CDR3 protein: CASSQDRALTTNEKLFF. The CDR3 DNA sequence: TGCGCCAGCAGCCAAGATAGGGCCCTTACAACTAATGAAAAACTGTTTTTT.

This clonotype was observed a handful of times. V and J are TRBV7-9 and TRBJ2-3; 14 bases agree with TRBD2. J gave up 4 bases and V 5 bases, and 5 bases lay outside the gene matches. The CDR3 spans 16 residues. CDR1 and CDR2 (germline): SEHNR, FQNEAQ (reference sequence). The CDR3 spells CASSGGLAGVADTQYF. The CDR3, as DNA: TGTGCCAGCAGCGGGGGACTAGCGGGAGTAGCAGATACGCAGTATTTT.

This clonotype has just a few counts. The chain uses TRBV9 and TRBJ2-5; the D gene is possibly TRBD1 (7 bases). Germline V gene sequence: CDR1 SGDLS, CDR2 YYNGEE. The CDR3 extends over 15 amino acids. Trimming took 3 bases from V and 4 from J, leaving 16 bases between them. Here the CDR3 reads CASSEIGGQSETQYF. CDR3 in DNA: TGTGCCAGCAGCGAAATCGGGGGACAGTCAGAGACCCAGTACTTC.

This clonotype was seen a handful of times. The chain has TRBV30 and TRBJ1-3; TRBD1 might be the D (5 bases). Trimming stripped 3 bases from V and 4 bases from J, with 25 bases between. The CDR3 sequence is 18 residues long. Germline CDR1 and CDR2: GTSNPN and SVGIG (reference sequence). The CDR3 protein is CAWRGDARANLGGNTIYF. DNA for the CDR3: TGTGCCTGGAGAGGGGACGCACGCGCGAATCTGGGGGGAAACACCATATATTTT.

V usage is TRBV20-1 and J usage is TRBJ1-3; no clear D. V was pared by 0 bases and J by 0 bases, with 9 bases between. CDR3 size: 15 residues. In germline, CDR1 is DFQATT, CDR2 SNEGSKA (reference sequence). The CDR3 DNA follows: TGCAGTGCTAGAGATTGGCAGACCTCTGGAAACACCATATATTTT. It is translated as CSARDWQTSGNTIYF.

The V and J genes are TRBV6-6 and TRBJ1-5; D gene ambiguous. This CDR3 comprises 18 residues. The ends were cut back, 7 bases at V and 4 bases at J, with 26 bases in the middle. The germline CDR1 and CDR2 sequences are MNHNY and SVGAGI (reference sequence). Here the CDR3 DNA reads TGTGCCAGCAAGTTGGTAAGAATAGGGCGGGAACAAAATCAGCCCCAGCATTTT. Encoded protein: CASKLVRIGREQNQPQHF.

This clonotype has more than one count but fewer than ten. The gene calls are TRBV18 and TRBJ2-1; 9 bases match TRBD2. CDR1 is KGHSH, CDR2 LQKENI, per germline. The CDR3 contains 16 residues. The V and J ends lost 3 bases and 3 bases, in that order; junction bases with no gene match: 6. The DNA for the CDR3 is TGTGCCAGCTCACCGGGTACTAGCGGGCGCTACAATGAGCAGTTCTTC. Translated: CASSPGTSGRYNEQFF.

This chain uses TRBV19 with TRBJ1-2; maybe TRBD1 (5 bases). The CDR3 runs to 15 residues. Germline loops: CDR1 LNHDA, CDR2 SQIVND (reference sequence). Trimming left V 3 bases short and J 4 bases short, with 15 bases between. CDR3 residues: CASSMAQGGGYGYTF. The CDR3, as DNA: TGTGCCAGTAGTATGGCCCAGGGCGGGGGCTATGGCTACACCTTC. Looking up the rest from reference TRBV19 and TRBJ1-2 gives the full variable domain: DGGITQSPKYLFRKEGQNVTLSCEQNLNHDAMYWYRQDPGQGLRLIYYSQIVNDFQKGDIAEGYSVSREKKESFPLTVTSAQKNPTAFYLCASSMAQGGGYGYTFGSGTRLTVV.

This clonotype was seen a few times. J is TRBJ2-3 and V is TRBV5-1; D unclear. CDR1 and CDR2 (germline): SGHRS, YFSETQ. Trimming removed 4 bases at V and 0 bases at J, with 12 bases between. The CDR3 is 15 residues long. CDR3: CASSASLPSTDTQYF. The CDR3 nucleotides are TGCGCCAGCAGCGCGTCCCTCCCTAGCACAGATACGCAGTATTTT.

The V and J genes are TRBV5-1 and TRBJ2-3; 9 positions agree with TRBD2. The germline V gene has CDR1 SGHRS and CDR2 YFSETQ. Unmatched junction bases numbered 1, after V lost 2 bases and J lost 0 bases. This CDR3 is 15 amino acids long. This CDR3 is CASSFTSGSTDTQYF. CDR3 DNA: TGCGCCAGCAGCTTTACTAGCGGGAGCACAGATACGCAGTATTTT.

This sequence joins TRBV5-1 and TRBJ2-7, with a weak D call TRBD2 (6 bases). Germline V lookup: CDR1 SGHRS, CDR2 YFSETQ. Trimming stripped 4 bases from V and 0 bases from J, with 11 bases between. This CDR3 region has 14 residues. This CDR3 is CASSRRGGSYEQYF. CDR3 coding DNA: TGCGCCAGCAGCAGGAGGGGCGGCTCCTACGAGCAGTACTTC.

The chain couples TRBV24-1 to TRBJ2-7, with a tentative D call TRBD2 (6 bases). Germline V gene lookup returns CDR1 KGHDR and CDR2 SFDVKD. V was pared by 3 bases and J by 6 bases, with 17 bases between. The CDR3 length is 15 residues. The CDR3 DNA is TGTGCCACCAGTGATCTCGCCGGAGGGATAGGCGAGCAGTACTTC. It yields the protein CATSDLAGGIGEQYF.

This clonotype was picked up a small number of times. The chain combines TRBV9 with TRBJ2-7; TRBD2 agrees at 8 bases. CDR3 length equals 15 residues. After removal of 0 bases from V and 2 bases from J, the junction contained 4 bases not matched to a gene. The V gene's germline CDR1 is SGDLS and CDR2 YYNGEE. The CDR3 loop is CASSVVDGGAYEQYF. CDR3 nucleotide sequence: TGTGCCAGCAGCGTAGTGGACGGGGGGGCCTACGAGCAGTACTTC.

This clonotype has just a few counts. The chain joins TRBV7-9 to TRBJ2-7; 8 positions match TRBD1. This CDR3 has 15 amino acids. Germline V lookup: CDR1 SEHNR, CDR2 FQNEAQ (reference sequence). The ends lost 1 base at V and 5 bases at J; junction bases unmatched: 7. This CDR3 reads CASSLGAGGAHEQYF. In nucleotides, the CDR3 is TGTGCCAGCAGCTTAGGGGCAGGGGGCGCCCACGAGCAGTACTTC.

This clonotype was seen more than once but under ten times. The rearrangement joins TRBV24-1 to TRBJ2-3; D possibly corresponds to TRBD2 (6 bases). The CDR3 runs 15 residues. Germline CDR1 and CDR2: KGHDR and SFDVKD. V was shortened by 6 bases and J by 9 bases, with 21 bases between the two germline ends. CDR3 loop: CATSNPNPGTVTQYF. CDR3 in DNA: TGTGCCACCAGTAATCCCAACCCCGGGACTGTAACGCAGTATTTT.

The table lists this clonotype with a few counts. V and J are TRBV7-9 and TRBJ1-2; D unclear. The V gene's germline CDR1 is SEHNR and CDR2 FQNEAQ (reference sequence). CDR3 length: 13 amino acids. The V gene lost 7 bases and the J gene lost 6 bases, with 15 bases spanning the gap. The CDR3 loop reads CASTRPTTHGYTF. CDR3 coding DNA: TGTGCCAGCACTCGACCGACTACCCATGGCTACACCTTC.